The 14 T cell receptor beta chains below were found in one sample sequenced in a study of blood T cells in healthy people across ages. Combining a sample-barcoded 5' primer with a J-beta primer mix, a second PCR ran for about 7 to 12 cycles. Each CDR3 protein gets one entry after TCRdb re-called the 5' RACE reads with MiXCR. The data contain approximately 730,000 distinct CDR3 sequences, roughly 47% of them seen just once; the ten biggest clones take up under 25%. Sequences were obtained from blood. The receptor set was obtained from a woman in her sixties or seventies in good health.

About this clonotype: A read error may account for a junction end that differs from germline. The chain combines TRBV7-2 with TRBJ2-1; TRBD2 matches at 13 bases. Germline CDR1 reads SGHTA; CDR2 reads FQGNSA. This CDR3 region has 18 residues. The CDR3: CASRGLAGDVNTHNEKFF. DNA of the CDR3: TGTGCCAGTCGCGGACTAGCGGGAGATGTCAACACACACAATGAGAAGTTCTTC.

The sample holds a few counts of this clonotype. The genes are TRBV4-2 and TRBJ2-3, with unresolved D. CDR1 is LGHNA, CDR2 YNFKEQ, per germline. CDR3 length: 16 amino acids. V was clipped by 2 bases and J by 4 bases, with 16 bases between them. The CDR3 sequence: CASSQPLGHEADTQYF. Here the CDR3 DNA reads TGTGCCAGCAGCCAACCTTTGGGCCACGAGGCAGATACGCAGTATTTT.

This clonotype came up once. This may arise from a read error, as a much more abundant clone is one base away. The chain is built from TRBV11-1 and TRBJ2-1, with D tentatively TRBD2 (6 bases). Near its end, the DNA agrees better with TRBJ2-7, so the J call may be wrong. CDR3 size: 16 residues. Germline lookup yields CDR1 SGHAT and CDR2 FQDESV (reference sequence). The CDR3 DNA reads TGTGCCAGCAGCTTTAGCGGCACCAGCTCCTACAATGAGCAGTACTTC. It encodes CASSFSGTSSYNEQYF.

This clonotype was counted a single time. The chain links TRBV7-2 to TRBJ1-5, with 7 bases that match TRBD1. The length of the CDR3 is 14 residues. The J segment lost 5 bases and the V segment lost 6 bases, leaving 7 bases of the junction unmatched. Germline CDR1 reads SGHTA; CDR2 reads FQGNSA. For the CDR3, the DNA is TGTGCCAGCAGTCCACAGGGGATCGATCAGCCCCAGCATTTT. It yields the protein CASSPQGIDQPQHF.

The chain is built from TRBV12-3 or TRBV12-4 and TRBJ2-4; 8 bases line up with TRBD2. Losses at the gene ends were 3 bases for V and 0 bases for J; bases not matched to a gene: 10. The CDR3 extends over 18 amino acids. The DNA of the CDR3 is TGTGCCAGCAGTTTGGTGGATAGCGGGGTTGTAGCCAAAAACATTCAGTACTTC. It yields the protein CASSLVDSGVVAKNIQYF.

The chain links TRBV12-3 or TRBV12-4 to TRBJ1-1; D unresolved. With 3 bases removed from V and 4 bases from J, the gap between germline ends came to 15 bases. This CDR3 has 15 amino acids. The CDR3, as DNA: TGTGCCAGCAGTTTGAGGTTGGCAGGAGGCACTGAAGCTTTCTTT. Its translation is CASSLRLAGGTEAFF.

The gene calls are TRBV9 and TRBJ2-7; the D is unclear. The CDR3 covers 15 residues. The V end lost 0 bases, the J end lost 4 bases, and 14 bases lay between the germline ends. Germline V CDR1 and CDR2: SGDLS, YYNGEE. CDR3 sequence: CASSVATGRQYEQYF. The CDR3 coding sequence is TGTGCCAGCAGCGTAGCTACGGGCAGGCAGTACGAGCAGTACTTC.

This clonotype was seen only a few times. The genes are TRBV10-3 and TRBJ1-5; TRBD1 might be the D (5 bases). CDR1 and CDR2 from the germline V gene are ENHRY and SYGVKD. The V gene lost 2 bases and the J gene lost 5 bases, with 13 bases spanning the gap. This CDR3 has 15 amino acids. The CDR3 region is CAISERSGSDQPQHF. CDR3 bases: TGTGCCATCAGTGAGCGGTCAGGGTCGGATCAGCCCCAGCATTTT.

Many counts were recorded for this clonotype. This rearrangement joins TRBV4-3 to TRBJ1-2, with unresolved D. Germline CDR1 reads LGHNA; CDR2 reads YSLEER. V was cut by 0 bases and J by 5 bases, with 10 bases left in between. This CDR3 is 14 amino acids long. CDR3 loop: CASSQDETNYGYTF. As DNA, the CDR3 is TGCGCCAGCAGCCAAGACGAGACAAATTATGGCTACACCTTC.

This clonotype was picked up many times. The rearrangement links TRBV20-1 to TRBJ2-2; 7 positions agree with TRBD2. V gave up 3 bases and J gave up 4 bases; unmatched junction bases: 8. The CDR3 is 15 amino acids. The germline gives CDR1 DFQATT, CDR2 SNEGSKA (reference sequence). The CDR3 DNA follows: TGCAGTGCTAGCCCTTCTATAGCGGGCACCGGGGAGCTGTTTTTT. Translation gives CSASPSIAGTGELFF.

The chain couples TRBV6-5 to TRBJ2-1, with 12 bases matching TRBD2. V was pared by 0 bases and J by 3 bases, with 3 bases of the junction left unmatched. Germline V lookup: CDR1 MNHEY, CDR2 SVGAGI. This CDR3 is built from 17 residues. CDR3 amino acids: CASSYSGLAGLYNEQFF. DNA of the CDR3: TGTGCCAGCAGTTACTCCGGACTAGCGGGGCTCTACAATGAGCAGTTCTTC.

This clonotype came up a few times. This rearrangement joins TRBV6-5 to TRBJ2-7, with 11 nucleotides matching TRBD2. V shed 4 bases and J 0 bases; nucleotides not matched to a gene: 2. The CDR3 is 15 amino acids. The V gene's germline CDR1 is MNHEY and CDR2 SVGAGI. The CDR3 sequence is CASSSTSGVSYEQYF. CDR3 DNA: TGTGCCAGCAGTTCGACTAGCGGGGTCTCCTACGAGCAGTACTTC.

Comment on this clonotype: This may stem from a read error, because a much larger clone lies one nucleotide away. CDR3 region: CSVEEVRAYGYTF. CDR3 sequence (DNA): TGCAGCGTTGAAGAAGTGAGGGCCTATGGCTACACCTTC. The chain carries TRBV29-1 and TRBJ1-2, with D unresolved. This CDR3 has 13 residues. V gave up 0 bases and J gave up 4 bases, with 9 bases separating them. Germline V gene data show CDR1 as SQVTM and CDR2 as ANQGSEA.

This clonotype showed up just a few times. V usage is TRBV25-1 and J usage is TRBJ1-6; D is unresolved. CDR1 is MGHDK and CDR2 is SYGVNS in the germline V gene. The V end was cut by 0 bases, the J end by 8 bases, with 2 bases between. The CDR3 is 12 residues long. CDR3 nucleotide sequence: TGTGCCAGCAGTGAATACTATTCACCCCTCCACTTT. Translating gives CASSEYYSPLHF.